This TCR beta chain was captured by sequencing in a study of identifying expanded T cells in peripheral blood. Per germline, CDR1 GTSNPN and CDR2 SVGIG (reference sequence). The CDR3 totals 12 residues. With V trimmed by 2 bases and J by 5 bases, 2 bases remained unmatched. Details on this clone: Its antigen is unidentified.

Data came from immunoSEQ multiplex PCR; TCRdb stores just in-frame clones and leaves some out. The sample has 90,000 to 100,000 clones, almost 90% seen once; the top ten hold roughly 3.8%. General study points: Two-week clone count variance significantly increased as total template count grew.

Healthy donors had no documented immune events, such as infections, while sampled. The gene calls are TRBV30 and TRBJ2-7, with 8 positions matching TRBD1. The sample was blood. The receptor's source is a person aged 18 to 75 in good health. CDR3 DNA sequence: TGTGCCTGGAGTAAACAGGGGGACGAGCAGTACTTC. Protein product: CAWSKQGDEQYF.